The source of this T cell receptor beta chain is a study of T cells in Graves' hyperthyroidism and ophthalmopathy. The CDR3 is 13 amino acids. V lost 4 bases, J lost 1 base, and 6 bases lay in between. Looked up from germline, CDR1 is SNHLY and CDR2 is FYNNEI. This clonotype came up many times. Exclusion of patients followed from uncontrolled infection, other autoimmune disease, pregnancy or lactation. RNA transcripts served as the template for amplifying TCR beta CDR3 regions. Primed by the HTBI set, a first-round RT-PCR was run on the TCR CDR3. TCRdb itself ran the multiplex PCR reads through MiXCR, one entry per CDR3 protein. The data hold 650,000 to 700,000 distinct CDR3 sequences, with approximately 15% observed a single time.

The sequenced material came from blood. The receptor's source is a man aged 45-65 years with Graves' hyperthyroidism. The chain combines TRBV2 with TRBJ2-3, with D tentatively TRBD2 (6 bases). CDR3 DNA sequence: TGTGCCAGCAGTGTAGCGGGCACAGATACGCAGTATTTT. Translated: CASSVAGTDTQYF.